This TCR beta chain was profiled in a study of cytomegalovirus exposure and HLA in healthy donors (dated by TCRdb to 2016 to 2017). Broadly, across the study: According to an earlier analysis of a few hundred of the donors, roughly 180 million T cells yielded 117 million unique TCR beta sequences and about 300 Gb of sequence data. An early release that covered several hundred HLA-typed donors contained around 300 gigabases of sequencing data and tens of millions of unique TCR sequences. The genetic ancestry cluster associated with self-reported Caucasian donors included approximately 85% of the roughly 390 genotyped donors. The study aimed to test whether signatures of past pathogen exposure could be identified by cataloging public T cell receptors. Using immunosequencing, the study profiled T cell repertoires from 500 to 800 subjects and related those repertoires to cytomegalovirus serostatus. In addition to the first cohort of about 650 subjects, a separate validation cohort of 120 different subjects was used. To predict cytomegalovirus infection status, the study brought together high-throughput TCR immunosequencing, statistical association of individual TCRs with disease status, and machine learning. A later analysis re-examined previously published TCR beta repertoires from about 700 donors and added high-resolution HLA genotyping to investigate patterns of TCR occurrence. In the later analysis, no new phenotypic data were used to find candidate immune exposures; instead, reliance was placed on TCR beta sequences and their occurrence across donors. An earlier analysis of 587 of the donors used high-throughput TCR beta sequencing to judge whether each TCR beta V gene segment behaved as functional or pseudogenic. Donor age, sex, ethnicity and CMV serostatus were compiled together with the repertoire data. In a later genetic analysis, genome-wide SNP genotypes for about three fifths of the 666 donors were used, and that subset was treated as a discovery cohort. All discovery cohort repertoires had been generated using a single sequencing platform. HLA typing covered class I and class II loci at four-digit resolution. The number of donors typed differed by locus, with 629-630 for A, B, C, DRB1 and DQB1, around 520 for DQA1, 600 to 610 for DPA1, and 400 to 490 for DPB1. Roughly 5 DR-DQ haplotypes were handled as single units for association and clustering, since linkage in the cohort was strong. On average, 235,054 unique TCR beta nucleotide sequences were sequenced per donor among 398 genotyped donors of the cohort, with roughly 18% of those sequences being non-productive. General conclusions and limits of the study: An association between a missense DCLRE1C variant and V-gene and J-gene trimming of TCR beta chains was found in a later genetic analysis and replicated in an independent cohort. The classifier was reported to diagnose cytomegalovirus status with high specificity and sensitivity in both the original and validation cohorts. A further reported finding was that TCR beta sequences accurately predicted the HLA-A and HLA-B alleles for most subjects in the first cohort. An earlier analysis of some 560 of the donors showed that most TCR beta V segments appeared in productive rearrangements either about 90% or about 30% of the time, which broadly matched IMGT annotations. A later genetic analysis reported fewer N-insertions in productive TCRs among donors in an Asian-associated ancestry cluster than the roughly 720-donor mean. Several of the top co-occurrence clusters appeared to be linked to parvovirus B19, influenza, CMV and Epstein-Barr virus, according to a later analysis. It was suggested by the authors that the approach could potentially be generalized to other disease states and immunological phenotypes. A cluster of highly shared sequence variants was judged likely to represent a technical artifact of the sequencing pipeline. In vitro tests confirmed that a few of the cytomegalovirus-associated TCR beta chains recognize cytomegalovirus antigens. A later analysis associated 15,000 to 20,000 TCR beta sequences with specific HLA alleles at a false discovery rate of 0.05. Assigning TCR associations to individual alleles was difficult when HLA alleles, especially DR and DQ, strongly co-occurred. Because the 87-base-pair reads could not distinguish some IMGT-functional V segments, including TRBV6-2 and TRBV6-3, those segments were excluded. Because HLA typing was unavailable for some donors at each locus, only the typed subset was used in association tests. A later analysis found that most CMV-associated TCR beta chains appeared HLA-restricted, with HLA associations seemingly driven largely by CMV exposure. Roughly uniform sequencing depth across donors was assumed in presence/absence analyses, although this assumption may not hold. In a later analysis, TCR association rates were found to vary across HLA loci, with the most associated TCRs seen for DRB1 alleles and the fewest for HLA-C alleles. The study listed 164 TCR beta chains as associated with cytomegalovirus. The only immune exposure information available for the cohort was CMV serostatus. Because counts were too low, more than 15 rarely observed V segments, including chromosome 9 orphons, were excluded from the earlier analysis of roughly 580 of the donors. While some public TCRs were present in many individuals, most TCR sequences turned up only very rarely across donors. A later analysis found that HLA-associated TCR beta chains were more clonally expanded and had lower generation probabilities than equally common non-associated chains. Linkage disequilibrium might explain the correlated functional status among segregating V segments, but an unknown experimental factor could not be ruled out. The cohort was sequenced for TCR beta chains only, and without alpha or paired-chain data the features that could be detected were limited.

In total, 600 or so healthy bone marrow donors made up the cohort. All cohort members were sampled while nominally healthy, although unrecorded immune exposures were likely present. The donor tested CMV seropositive, placing the donor among the 310 or so seropositive members of the cohort. A peripheral blood sample was provided by each donor, and peripheral blood mononuclear cells were used for TCR beta sequencing. The Qiagen DNeasy Blood Extraction Kit was used to extract genomic DNA from the blood cell samples. Trimming takes 2 bases off V and 2 bases off J; junction bases not matched to a gene: 13. Reading from cysteine to phenylalanine, the CDR3 counts 19 amino acids. Just CDR3 DNA is preserved here, 57 bases in frame from base 1. The germline V gene provides CDR1 LGHNT and CDR2 FRNRAP. The protocol used for the library was the immunoSEQ multiplex PCR assay. A mixture of 60 forward primers for TCR Vbeta segments and 13 reverse primers for TCR Jbeta segments was used in the multiplex PCR. The CDR3 region of rearranged TCR beta genes was amplified from genomic DNA with a multiplex PCR assay. Amplified TCR beta libraries were sequenced as 87-base-pair reads on the Illumina HiSeq System. Concerning the study's data processing: In a later analysis, approximately 74 million unique TCR beta chains were counted across the approximately 640 repertoires, and around 11 million of these chains were shared by at least two donors. Raw reads were error-corrected and collapsed into unique sequences with a nearest-neighbor algorithm that merged closely related sequences to remove PCR and sequencing errors. Alignment of CDR3 sequences to IMGT reference sequences was used to assign V, D and J gene segments. For a sequence to be retained, a match of at least six nucleotides to both a V gene segment and a J gene segment was required. Rearrangements were called productive when the CDR3 lacked stop codons and stayed in frame with V and J; all others were non-productive. CDR3 was defined according to IMGT convention as the region running from the second conserved V-encoded cysteine to the conserved J-encoded phenylalanine. Sequences without an unambiguous match to a single V gene segment were excluded from the earlier analysis of almost 600 of the donors. An earlier analysis of over 450 of the donors classified V segments as functional when productive rearrangements were above 56.7% and as segregating when the standard deviation between donors was above 5%. A statistical classification framework was built for diagnosing cytomegalovirus status from the catalog of TCR beta chain sequences. V and J gene assignment, in a later analysis, came from comparing TCR nucleotide sequences with IMGT/GENE-DB human TR gene sequences. In a later analysis, CDR3 sequences and most-parsimonious VDJ recombination scenarios were assigned using the TCRdist pipeline. In a later analysis, each TCR beta chain was defined by its CDR3 amino acid sequence together with its V-gene family, and reads lacking a unique V-gene family were excluded. To address suspected cross-contamination and a sequencing artifact, a later analysis removed a few hundred highly shared, low-generation-probability nucleotide sequences. In a later analysis, a clonal expansion index for each public chain was calculated from normalized within-repertoire ranks of inferred template counts. In a later analysis, generation probabilities were computed with a VDJ recombination model fitted to out-of-frame rearrangements, and the resulting probabilities were checked against IGoR. In a later analysis, hypergeometric tests were used to score TCR-TCR, TCR-HLA and TCR-CMV co-occurrence, with a repertoire-size bias correction applied to TCR pairs. A later analysis estimated false discovery rates by permuting HLA or CMV assignments 20 times. In a later analysis, co-occurring TCRs were grouped using DBSCAN, and TCRdist sequence similarity was added for clustering within HLA-allele-positive subsets. Repertoires with fewer than 30,000 or more than 120,000 public chains, plus five repertoires with anomalous nucleotide sharing, were excluded from co-occurrence clustering. In TCRdb, the immuneACCESS table is reduced to in-frame sequences with V and J assigned. These tables do not hold every clone; where another copy was compared, an unresolved V gene accounts for under half, and the others remain unexplained. The V and J calls and the clone size are those of that table, but D and trimming were determined from the DNA. The table for this sample lists some 160,000 clones; roughly 70% of them were counted only once. Of the sample, 5% to 5.5% falls within the top ten clones.

For this clone: The target of this receptor is not known. Within one base of it there is no much larger clone, and no base qualities were kept.

Sequenced material: PBMCs. This receptor was taken from a woman aged 18-29 years in good health and CMV-seropositive. The chain employs TRBV12-5 and TRBJ2-3, and 10 junction bases match TRBD1. The CDR3 corresponds to CASGLPEGQGFSFTDTQYF. Here is the DNA: TGTGCTAGTGGTTTGCCCGAGGGACAGGGGTTCTCCTTCACAGATACGCAGTATTTT.